This T cell receptor beta chain was found in a study of blood T cell repertoires in COVID-19. Study at large: The United States, Italy and Spain provided the acute and convalescent COVID-19 samples.

Germline values: CDR1 LGHNT, CDR2 FRNRAP. Trimming stripped 1 base from V and 0 bases from J, with 15 bases between. The CDR3 runs 17 residues. Original handling: Reference gene primers were amplified, and this amplification served to estimate nucleated cell counts. This table comes from immunoSEQ multiplex PCR, and its TCRdb copy is limited to in-frame clones, with some not included. V, J and clone size are taken as reported in that table, and D and trimming were inferred from the DNA itself. In the table there are roughly 250,000 clones, about 87% of which are singletons. The sample comprised PBMCs or T cells enriched from blood (not recorded which). This receptor was taken from a woman under 40 with acute COVID-19. This chain uses TRBV12-5 with TRBJ2-5; a weak D match, TRBD1 (6 bases). The CDR3 DNA is TGTGCTAGTGGTTTGGGCCGGGACACCACGTACCAAGAGACCCAGTACTTC. Its protein is CASGLGRDTTYQETQYF.